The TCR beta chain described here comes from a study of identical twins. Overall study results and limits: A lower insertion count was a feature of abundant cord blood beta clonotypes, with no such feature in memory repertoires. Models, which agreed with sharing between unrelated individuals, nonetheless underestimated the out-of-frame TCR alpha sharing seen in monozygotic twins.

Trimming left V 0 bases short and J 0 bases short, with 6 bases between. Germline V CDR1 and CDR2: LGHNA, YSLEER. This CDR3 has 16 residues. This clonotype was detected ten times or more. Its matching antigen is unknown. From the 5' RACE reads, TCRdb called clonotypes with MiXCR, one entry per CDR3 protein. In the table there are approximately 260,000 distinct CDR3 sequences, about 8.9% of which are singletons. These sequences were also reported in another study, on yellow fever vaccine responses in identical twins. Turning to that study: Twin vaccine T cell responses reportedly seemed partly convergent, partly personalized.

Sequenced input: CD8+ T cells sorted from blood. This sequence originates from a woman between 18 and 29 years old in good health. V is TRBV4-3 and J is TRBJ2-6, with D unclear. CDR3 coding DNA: TGCGCCAGCAGCCAAGACAGAATCTCTGGGGCCAACGTCCTGACTTTC. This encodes CASSQDRISGANVLTF.